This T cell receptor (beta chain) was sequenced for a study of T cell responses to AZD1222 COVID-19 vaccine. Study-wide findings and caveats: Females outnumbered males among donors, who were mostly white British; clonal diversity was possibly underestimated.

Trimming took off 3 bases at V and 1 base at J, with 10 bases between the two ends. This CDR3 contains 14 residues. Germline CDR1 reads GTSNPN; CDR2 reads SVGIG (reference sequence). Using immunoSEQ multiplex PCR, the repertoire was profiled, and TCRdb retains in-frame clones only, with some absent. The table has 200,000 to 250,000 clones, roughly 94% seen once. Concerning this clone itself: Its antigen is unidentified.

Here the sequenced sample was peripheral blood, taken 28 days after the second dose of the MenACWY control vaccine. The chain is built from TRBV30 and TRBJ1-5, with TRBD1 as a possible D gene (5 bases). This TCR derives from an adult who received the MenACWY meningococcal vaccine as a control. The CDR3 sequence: CAWSSGRSNQPQHF. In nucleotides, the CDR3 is TGTGCCTGGAGCTCAGGGCGAAGCAATCAGCCCCAGCATTTT.